The T cell receptor beta chain under discussion was sequenced for a study of somatic mutations in cytotoxic T cells in rheumatoid arthritis. Method: immunoSEQ multiplex PCR; TCRdb's copy keeps in-frame clones and lacks some. There are about 4,800 clones in the sample; 70% to 80% occur only once, and roughly 70% lies in the top ten. CDR1 and CDR2 from the germline V gene are MDHEN and SYDVKM. The CDR3 spans 14 residues. The trim removed 1 base at V and 9 bases at J, leaving 4 bases unmatched. A word on this clone: No antigen is known for it.

Study findings and constraints: The top CD8+ clone topped 20% of CD8+ cells in about an eighth of the 65 patients.

The origin of this receptor is a middle-aged man with rheumatoid arthritis. The chain links TRBV28 to TRBJ2-1; 9 nucleotides align to TRBD1. The sequencing here drew on CD8+ T cells sorted from blood, taken at a follow-up visit. CDR3 region: CASSLYRGQGEQFF. CDR3 bases: TGTGCCAGCAGTTTATACAGGGGGCAGGGTGAGCAGTTCTTC.